These T cell receptor beta chains were read from a single sample in a study of T cell responses to AZD1222 COVID-19 vaccine. Produced via immunoSEQ multiplex PCR; TCRdb's table is partial and in-frame only. The table records 85,000 to 100,000 clones, roughly 89% of them present only once. The sample in question was peripheral blood, obtained on day 0 of AZD1222 vaccination. These receptors came from an adult in good health. The CDR3 runs from the conserved cysteine through the conserved F or W. The D gene is left open where the match is weak. The size of a clone is reported for some rows only, either as once, few or many, or as a class for expanded clones.

clone_size: -; cdr3_length: 13; d_call: -; j_call: TRBJ2-7; v_call: TRBV30; cdr3_aa: CAWSVALALPPYF; cdr3_nt: TGTGCCTGGAGTGTAGCCCTAGCTCTGCCGCCGTACTTC
clone_size: -; cdr3_length: 15; d_call: -; j_call: TRBJ1-4; v_call: TRBV7-6; cdr3_aa: CASSLAEGINEKLFF; cdr3_nt: TGTGCCAGCAGCTTAGCGGAGGGGATAAATGAAAAACTGTTTTTT
clone_size: few; cdr3_length: 14; d_call: TRBD1; j_call: TRBJ1-2; v_call: TRBV7-2; cdr3_aa: CAVTGEGANYGYTF; cdr3_nt: TGTGCCGTCACAGGGGAAGGGGCTAACTATGGCTACACCTTC
clone_size: -; cdr3_length: 11; d_call: -; j_call: TRBJ1-1; v_call: TRBV6-5; cdr3_aa: CASSWMMDAFF; cdr3_nt: TGTGCCAGCAGCTGGATGATGGACGCTTTCTTT
clone_size: -; cdr3_length: 14; d_call: -; j_call: TRBJ1-6; v_call: TRBV6-1; cdr3_aa: CASSEIQGRSPLHF; cdr3_nt: TGTGCCAGCAGTGAAATTCAGGGGAGATCACCCCTCCACTTT
clone_size: -; cdr3_length: 17; d_call: TRBD1; j_call: TRBJ1-4; v_call: TRBV4-1; cdr3_aa: CASSQEGRPGGNEKLFF; cdr3_nt: TGCGCCAGCAGCCAAGAGGGGAGACCAGGGGGTAATGAAAAACTGTTTTTT
clone_size: -; cdr3_length: 17; d_call: -; j_call: TRBJ1-3; v_call: TRBV4-3; cdr3_aa: CASSQEPLAGPGNTIYF; cdr3_nt: TGCGCCAGCAGCCAAGAACCTCTTGCGGGTCCTGGAAACACCATATATTTT
clone_size: -; cdr3_length: 14; d_call: -; j_call: TRBJ1-1; v_call: TRBV4-1; cdr3_aa: CASSRGSGNTEAFF; cdr3_nt: TGCGCCAGCAGCCGGGGATCGGGGAACACTGAAGCTTTCTTT
clone_size: -; cdr3_length: 14; d_call: -; j_call: TRBJ1-1; v_call: TRBV19; cdr3_aa: CASRDLGSNTEAFF; cdr3_nt: TGTGCCAGTCGGGATCTAGGGAGTAACACTGAAGCTTTCTTT
clone_size: -; cdr3_length: 14; d_call: -; j_call: TRBJ2-3; v_call: TRBV28; cdr3_aa: CASSLGGSTDTQYF; cdr3_nt: TGTGCCAGCAGCCTAGGGGGGAGCACAGATACGCAGTATTTT
clone_size: once; cdr3_length: 15; d_call: TRBD2; j_call: TRBJ2-1; v_call: TRBV3-1/TRBV3-2; cdr3_aa: CASTRSGGDYNEQFF; cdr3_nt: TGTGCCAGCACCAGGAGCGGGGGAGACTACAATGAGCAGTTCTTC
clone_size: -; cdr3_length: 14; d_call: -; j_call: TRBJ1-2; v_call: TRBV4-3; cdr3_aa: CASSQDTEARHYTF; cdr3_nt: TGCGCCAGCAGCCAAGATACGGAGGCGAGACACTACACCTTC
clone_size: -; cdr3_length: 16; d_call: TRBD1; j_call: TRBJ2-7; v_call: TRBV27; cdr3_aa: CASTPDPGTGGHEQYF; cdr3_nt: TGTGCCAGCACTCCAGACCCCGGGACAGGGGGACACGAGCAGTACTTC
clone_size: -; cdr3_length: 23; d_call: TRBD2; j_call: TRBJ2-2; v_call: TRBV29-1; cdr3_aa: CSPGGGTGKLMRDPKPNTGELFF; cdr3_nt: TGCAGCCCGGGAGGGGGAACAGGGAAGCTAATGAGGGACCCAAAGCCGAACACCGGGGAGCTGTTTTTT
clone_size: -; cdr3_length: 11; d_call: -; j_call: TRBJ2-7; v_call: TRBV12-3/TRBV12-4; cdr3_aa: CASSLLQKQYF; cdr3_nt: TGTGCCAGCAGTTTACTGCAGAAGCAGTACTTC
clone_size: -; cdr3_length: 14; d_call: TRBD1; j_call: TRBJ2-7; v_call: TRBV9; cdr3_aa: CASSTGQGSYEQYF; cdr3_nt: TGTGCCAGCAGCACGGGACAGGGATCCTACGAGCAGTACTTC
clone_size: -; cdr3_length: 13; d_call: -; j_call: TRBJ2-2; v_call: TRBV5-5; cdr3_aa: CASSLWGAGELFF; cdr3_nt: TGTGCCAGCAGCTTGTGGGGGGCCGGGGAGCTGTTTTTT
clone_size: -; cdr3_length: 15; d_call: -; j_call: TRBJ2-7; v_call: TRBV6-5; cdr3_aa: CASSYVWRGDDEQYF; cdr3_nt: TGTGCCAGCAGTTACGTCTGGAGGGGCGACGACGAGCAGTACTTC
clone_size: -; cdr3_length: 14; d_call: -; j_call: TRBJ2-7; v_call: TRBV19; cdr3_aa: CASSWGTDNYEQYF; cdr3_nt: TGTGCCAGTAGTTGGGGCACTGATAACTACGAGCAGTACTTC
clone_size: -; cdr3_length: 11; d_call: -; j_call: TRBJ1-1; v_call: TRBV6-5; cdr3_aa: CASSYQGKAFF; cdr3_nt: TGTGCCAGCAGTTATCAGGGCAAAGCTTTCTTT
clone_size: -; cdr3_length: 13; d_call: -; j_call: TRBJ1-2; v_call: TRBV19; cdr3_aa: CASSRGPGYGYTF; cdr3_nt: TGTGCCAGTAGTAGGGGGCCTGGCTATGGCTACACCTTC
clone_size: -; cdr3_length: 14; d_call: -; j_call: TRBJ1-1; v_call: TRBV29-1; cdr3_aa: CSAGAGMGNTEAFF; cdr3_nt: TGCAGCGCTGGGGCAGGGATGGGGAACACTGAAGCTTTCTTT
clone_size: -; cdr3_length: 16; d_call: -; j_call: TRBJ2-7; v_call: TRBV11-3; cdr3_aa: CASSLGLTLFSYEQYF; cdr3_nt: TGTGCCAGCAGCCTGGGCCTTACCCTCTTCTCCTACGAGCAGTACTTC
clone_size: -; cdr3_length: 14; d_call: -; j_call: TRBJ2-2; v_call: TRBV18; cdr3_aa: CASSTRRGTGELFF; cdr3_nt: TGTGCCAGCTCAACACGTCGGGGCACCGGGGAGCTGTTTTTT
clone_size: -; cdr3_length: 12; d_call: -; j_call: TRBJ1-6; v_call: TRBV5-1; cdr3_aa: CASSVGNSPLHF; cdr3_nt: TGCGCCAGCAGTGTAGGCAATTCACCCCTCCACTTT